This T cell receptor (beta chain) was observed in a study of cytomegalovirus exposure and HLA in healthy donors. It was with 60 Vbeta and 13 Jbeta primers that the PCR ran. Sequenced by immunoSEQ multiplex PCR; TCRdb stores in-frame clones only, minus some. The top ten hold around 7.7% of the sample, which has 110,000 or so clones, roughly two thirds seen once. This TCR was recovered from a man aged 35 to 55 in good health and CMV-seronegative. The sequencing sample was made of PBMCs.

Here the CDR3 DNA reads TGTGCCAGCAGCGTAGGTATGCGGGGCCAAGAGACCCAGTACTTC. It yields the protein CASSVGMRGQETQYF. This chain joins TRBV9 and TRBJ2-5; possible D gene TRBD2, 6 bases. V shed 0 bases and J shed 1 base, with 10 bases lying between them. The CDR3 is 15 amino acids. Germline CDR1 reads SGDLS; CDR2 reads YYNGEE.